This record covers a single TCR beta chain. No antigen is known for it. Relative to the germline gene, one junction end is altered; a read error may explain this. Distinct nucleotide sequences in the sample also encode this CDR3. The CDR3 extends over 14 amino acids. CDR1 and CDR2 from the germline V gene are SGHDT and YYEEEE. The data derive from a study of shared clonotypes between healthy human individuals. General study findings and limits: It was anticipated that sequencing depth would influence how many clonotypes donors shared.

CD45RO-negative, CCR7-positively selected cells formed the naive CD8 fraction, excluding terminally differentiated effector memory CD45RA+ cells. Every contributor of samples was a Caucasian grown-up residing in Nashville, Tennessee. This table comes from immunoSEQ multiplex PCR, and its TCRdb copy is limited to in-frame clones, with some not included. The sample records roughly 2 million clones, over 85% being singletons. The specimen sequenced was naive CD8+ T cells sorted from blood. The V and J genes are TRBV5-6 and TRBJ2-5; 8 nucleotides align to TRBD2. This TCR derives from a young man in good health. The CDR3, as DNA: TGTGCCAGTAGCTTGGGGCTAGCGGGCTCGGCCCAGTACTTC. Residues: CASSLGLAGSAQYF.